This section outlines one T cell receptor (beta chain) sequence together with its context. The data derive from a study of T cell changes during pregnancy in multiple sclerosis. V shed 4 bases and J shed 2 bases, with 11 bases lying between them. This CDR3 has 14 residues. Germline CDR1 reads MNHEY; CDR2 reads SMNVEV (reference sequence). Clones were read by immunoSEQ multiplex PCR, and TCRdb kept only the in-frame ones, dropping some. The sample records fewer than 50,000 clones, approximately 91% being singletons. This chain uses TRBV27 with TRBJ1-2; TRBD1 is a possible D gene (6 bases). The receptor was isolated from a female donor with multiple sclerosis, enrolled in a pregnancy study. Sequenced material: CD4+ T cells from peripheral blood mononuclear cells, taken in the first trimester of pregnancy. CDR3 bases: TGTGCCAGCAGTTCTTACAGGGAGAACTATGGCTACACCTTC. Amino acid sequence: CASSSYRENYGYTF.